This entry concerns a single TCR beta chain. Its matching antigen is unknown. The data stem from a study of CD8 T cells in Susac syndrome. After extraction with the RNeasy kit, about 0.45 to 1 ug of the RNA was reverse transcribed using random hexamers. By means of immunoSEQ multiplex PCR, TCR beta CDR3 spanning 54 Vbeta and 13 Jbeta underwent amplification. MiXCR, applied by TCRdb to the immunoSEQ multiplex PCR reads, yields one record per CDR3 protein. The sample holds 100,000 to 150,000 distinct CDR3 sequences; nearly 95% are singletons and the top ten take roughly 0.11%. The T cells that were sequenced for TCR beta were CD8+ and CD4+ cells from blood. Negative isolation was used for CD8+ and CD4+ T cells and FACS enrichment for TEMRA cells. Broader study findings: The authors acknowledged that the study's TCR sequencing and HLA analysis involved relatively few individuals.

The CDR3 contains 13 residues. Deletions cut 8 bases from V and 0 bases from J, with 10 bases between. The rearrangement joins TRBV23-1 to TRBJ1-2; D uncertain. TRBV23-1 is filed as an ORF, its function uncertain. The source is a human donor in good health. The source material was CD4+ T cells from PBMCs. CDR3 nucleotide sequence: TGCGCCAGCCCACCAAGGCCTAACTATGGCTACACCTTC. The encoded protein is CASPPRPNYGYTF.